This TCR beta chain was recorded in a study of cytomegalovirus exposure and HLA in healthy donors (dated by TCRdb to 2016 to 2017). As for the study more broadly: According to an earlier analysis of several hundred of the donors, 150 million to 200 million T cells yielded roughly 100 million unique TCR beta sequences and 276 Gb of sequence data. To study patterns of TCR occurrence, a later analysis re-analyzed previously published TCR beta repertoires from around 670 donors and added high-resolution HLA genotyping. Among around 400 genotyped donors of the cohort, an average of around 240,000 unique TCR beta nucleotide sequences was sequenced per donor, of which 15% to 20% were non-productive. High-throughput TCR immunosequencing, statistical association of individual TCRs with disease status, and machine learning were combined to predict cytomegalovirus infection status. Besides the first cohort of some 670 subjects, a separate validation cohort made up of 95 to 150 different subjects was used. Donor age, sex, ethnicity and CMV serostatus were compiled together with the repertoire data. The number of donors typed differed by locus, with about 629-630 for A, B, C, DRB1 and DQB1, around 520 for DQA1, over 600 for DPA1, and roughly 450 for DPB1. Of the roughly 400 genotyped donors, about 80% fell in the genetic ancestry cluster associated with self-reported Caucasian donors. The study profiled the T cell repertoires of about 640 subjects by immunosequencing and related them to cytomegalovirus serostatus. Every repertoire in the discovery cohort had been generated on one and the same sequencing platform. Class I and class II HLA loci were covered by the typing at four-digit resolution. Rather than using new phenotypic data, the later analysis identified candidate immune exposures from TCR beta sequences and from how often those sequences occurred across donors. In an earlier analysis of a few hundred of the donors, high-throughput TCR beta sequencing was used to judge whether each TCR beta V gene segment behaved as functional or pseudogenic. An early release covering roughly 600 HLA-typed donors comprised approximately 300 gigabases of sequencing data and around 80 million unique TCR sequences. In a later genetic analysis, genome-wide SNP genotypes for about 65% of the roughly 700 donors were used, and that subset was treated as a discovery cohort. The study was designed to test whether signatures of past pathogen exposure could be identified by cataloging public T cell receptors. Because of strong linkage in the cohort, four to six DR-DQ haplotypes were treated as single units for association and clustering.

Receptors were amplified or captured by the immunoSEQ multiplex PCR assay. The multiplex PCR relied on a mix of 60 forward primers for TCR Vbeta segments and 13 reverse primers for TCR Jbeta segments. The CDR3 region of rearranged TCR beta genes was amplified from genomic DNA by a multiplex PCR assay. The Illumina HiSeq System was used to sequence the amplified TCR beta libraries as 87-base-pair reads. The paper's processing steps were these. Across the 670 or so repertoires, a later analysis counted some 81 million unique TCR beta chains, roughly 11 million of which were shared by at least two donors. Raw reads were error-corrected and collapsed into unique sequences by a nearest-neighbor algorithm in which closely related sequences were merged to remove PCR and sequencing errors. V, D and J gene segments were assigned by aligning CDR3 sequences to IMGT reference sequences. For a sequence to be retained, a match of at least six nucleotides was required to both a V gene segment and a J gene segment. Rearrangements were classified as productive when the CDR3 lacked stop codons and remained in frame with V and J, and all other rearrangements were classified as non-productive. Following IMGT convention, CDR3 was defined as the stretch from the second conserved V-encoded cysteine to the conserved J-encoded phenylalanine. In an earlier analysis of roughly 610 of the donors, sequences lacking an unambiguous match to a single V gene segment were excluded. In an earlier analysis of approximately 560 of the donors, a V segment was called functional when productive rearrangements were above 56.7%, and segregating when the standard deviation between donors exceeded 5%. A statistical classification framework was built to diagnose cytomegalovirus status from the catalog of TCR beta chain sequences. In a later analysis, V and J genes were assigned by comparing TCR nucleotide sequences against IMGT/GENE-DB human TR gene sequences. The TCRdist pipeline was used in a later analysis to assign CDR3 sequences and most-parsimonious VDJ recombination scenarios. In a later analysis, every TCR beta chain was defined by the combination of its CDR3 amino acid sequence and its V-gene family, and reads without a unique V-gene family were dropped. In a later analysis, 450 to 600 highly shared, low-generation-probability nucleotide sequences were removed to address suspected cross-contamination and a sequencing artifact. For each public chain, a later analysis derived a clonal expansion index from normalized ranks of inferred template counts within each repertoire. In a later analysis, generation probabilities were computed with a VDJ recombination model fitted to out-of-frame rearrangements, and the resulting probabilities were checked against IGoR. Hypergeometric tests were used in a later analysis to score TCR-TCR, TCR-HLA and TCR-CMV co-occurrence, with a repertoire-size bias correction applied to the TCR pairs. False discovery rates were estimated in a later analysis by permuting HLA or CMV assignments 20 times. A later analysis grouped co-occurring TCRs with DBSCAN, adding TCRdist sequence similarity when clustering within HLA-allele-positive subsets. Repertoires with fewer than 30,000 or more than 120,000 public chains were left out of co-occurrence clustering, as were five repertoires with anomalous nucleotide sharing. The source is immuneACCESS, and TCRdb retained only in-frame sequences with V and J called. Part of the clones is not carried over; for the studies checked, unresolved V genes explain less than half of this, and the remainder is unexplained. The V and J calls and the clone size are those of that table, but D and trimming were determined from the DNA. The table for this sample lists around 120,000 clones; roughly 79% of them were counted only once. Clones ranked in the top ten supply around 1.5% of the sample.

The cohort comprised approximately 700 healthy bone marrow donors. At the time of sampling, all cohort members were nominally healthy, though unrecorded immune exposures were likely present. The donor tested CMV seronegative, placing the donor among the roughly 350 seronegative members of the cohort. Each donor provided a peripheral blood sample, and peripheral blood mononuclear cells were used for TCR beta sequencing. The Qiagen DNeasy Blood Extraction Kit was used to extract genomic DNA from the blood cell samples. Results and caveats for the whole study, not just this receptor: Immune exposure information for the cohort was limited to CMV serostatus. The presence/absence analyses assumed that sequencing depth was roughly uniform across donors, and that assumption may not be true. According to a later analysis, most CMV-associated TCR beta chains appeared to be HLA-restricted, and the HLA associations seemed to be driven largely by CMV exposure. It was suggested by the authors that the approach could potentially be generalized to other disease states and immunological phenotypes. In the study, 150 to 200 TCR beta chains were listed as associated with cytomegalovirus. A later genetic analysis reported fewer N-insertions in productive TCRs among donors in an Asian-associated ancestry cluster than the roughly 640-donor mean. In a later analysis, several top co-occurrence clusters were reported to appear linked to parvovirus B19, influenza, CMV and Epstein-Barr virus. Because some donors lacked HLA typing at each locus, the association tests relied only on the typed subset. A later genetic analysis associated a missense DCLRE1C variant with V-gene and J-gene trimming of TCR beta chains, and an independent cohort replicated the association. The sequencing pipeline was judged likely to have produced a cluster of highly shared sequence variants as a technical artifact. When HLA alleles, especially DR and DQ, strongly co-occurred, attributing TCR associations to individual alleles was difficult. The cohort was sequenced for TCR beta chains only, and without alpha or paired-chain data the features that could be detected were limited. The classifier was reported to diagnose cytomegalovirus status with high specificity and sensitivity in both the original cohort and the validation cohort. Because the 87-base-pair reads could not distinguish some IMGT-functional V segments, including TRBV6-2 and TRBV6-3, those segments were excluded. In a later analysis, around 15,000 TCR beta sequences were associated with specific HLA alleles at a false discovery rate of 0.05. In a later analysis, TCR association rates were found to vary across HLA loci, with the most associated TCRs seen for DRB1 alleles and the fewest for HLA-C alleles. The earlier analysis of fewer than 750 of the donors excluded roughly 17 rarely observed V segments, including chromosome 9 orphons, because counts were too low. In a later analysis, HLA-associated TCR beta chains were found to be more clonally expanded and to have lower generation probabilities than equally common non-associated chains. An earlier analysis of 587 of the donors showed that most TCR beta V segments appeared in productive rearrangements either about 87% or about 30% of the time, which broadly matched IMGT annotations. A further reported finding was that TCR beta sequences accurately predicted the HLA-A and HLA-B alleles for most subjects in the first cohort. While some public TCRs were present in many individuals, most TCR sequences turned up only very rarely across donors. Three of the identified cytomegalovirus-associated TCR beta chains were confirmed in vitro to be specific for cytomegalovirus antigens. Linkage disequilibrium might explain the correlated functional status among segregating V segments, but an unknown experimental factor could not be excluded.

The CDR3 measures 14 amino acids from cysteine to phenylalanine. The read is trimmed to its CDR3 DNA, 42 bases read in frame from base 1. V trim: 5 bases; J trim: 1 base; unmatched bases: 7. Per the germline V gene (reference sequence), GTSNPN is the CDR1 and SVGIG is the CDR2. Turning to this clone: Its target antigen remains unknown. No per-base quality is available; no much larger clone lies one base away.

Sequencing was carried out using PBMCs. This receptor chain uses TRBV30 and TRBJ2-5, with 7 middle bases fitting TRBD1. This receptor was taken from a woman under 30 in good health and CMV-seronegative. Here is the DNA: TGTGCCTGGCGACGGGACAGCGTCCAAGAGACCCAGTACTTC. This gives the protein CAWRRDSVQETQYF.